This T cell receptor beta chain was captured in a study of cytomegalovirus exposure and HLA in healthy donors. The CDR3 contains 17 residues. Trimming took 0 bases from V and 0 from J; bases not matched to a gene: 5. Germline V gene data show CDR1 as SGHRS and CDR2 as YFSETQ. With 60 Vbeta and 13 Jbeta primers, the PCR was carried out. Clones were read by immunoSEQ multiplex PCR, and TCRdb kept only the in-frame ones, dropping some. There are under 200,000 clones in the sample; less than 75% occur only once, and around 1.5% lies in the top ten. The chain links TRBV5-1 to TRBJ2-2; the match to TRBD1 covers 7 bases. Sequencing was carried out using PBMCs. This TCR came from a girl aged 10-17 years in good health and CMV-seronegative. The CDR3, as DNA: TGCGCCAGCAGCTTGGGGCCTGGACAGGCGAACACCGGGGAGCTGTTTTTT. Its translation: CASSLGPGQANTGELFF.